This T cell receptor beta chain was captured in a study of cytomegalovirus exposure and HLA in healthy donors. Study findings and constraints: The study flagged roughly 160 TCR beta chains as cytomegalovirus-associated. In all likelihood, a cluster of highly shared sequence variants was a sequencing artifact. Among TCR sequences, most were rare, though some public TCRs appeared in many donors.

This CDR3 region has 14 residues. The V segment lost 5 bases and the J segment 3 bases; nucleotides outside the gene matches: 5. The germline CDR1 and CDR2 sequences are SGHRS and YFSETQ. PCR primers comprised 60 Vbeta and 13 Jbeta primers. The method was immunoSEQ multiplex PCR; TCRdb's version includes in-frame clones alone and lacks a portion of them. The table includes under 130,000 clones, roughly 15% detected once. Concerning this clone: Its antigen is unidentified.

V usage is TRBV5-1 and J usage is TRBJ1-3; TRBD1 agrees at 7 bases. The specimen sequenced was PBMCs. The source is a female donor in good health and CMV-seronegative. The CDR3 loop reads CASRSGQSGNTIYF. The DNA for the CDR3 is TGCGCCAGCAGGTCGGGACAGAGTGGAAACACCATATATTTT.